A selection of T cell receptor beta chains follows, all from one sample in a study of neurological immune-mediated disorders. Each CDR3 protein is one row after TCRdb ran MiXCR on the 5' RACE reads. Of 55,000 to 70,000 distinct CDR3 sequences in the sample, 3% to 5% were seen once. Sequencing was done on a sample of PBMCs. These receptors were obtained from a man aged 25 to 45 with multiple sclerosis. Each CDR3 is given with its conserved first and last residue. The order of the fields is D gene, V gene, clone size, J gene, CDR3 DNA, CDR3 protein. A D gene is named only where the DNA matches it firmly. Size is stated for part of the rows, as once, few or many counts, or as a class when the clone is expanded.

.	TRBV7-9	many	TRBJ2-5	TGTGCCAGCAGCTTAGACGGGACGGCGTTCCAAGAGACCCAGTACTTC	CASSLDGTAFQETQYF
TRBD1	TRBV3-1	many	TRBJ1-4	TGTGCCAGCAGCCAAGGATCAGGGGGTGGGGAAAAACTGTTTTTT	CASSQGSGGGEKLFF
.	TRBV5-6	many	TRBJ2-5	TGTGCCAGCAGCCCGCAACGTCTCAGGGGAGAGACCCAGTACTTC	CASSPQRLRGETQYF
.	TRBV7-2	many	TRBJ2-7	TGTGCCAGCAGGCTTAGTGTATCTCATTACGAGCAGTACTTC	CASRLSVSHYEQYF
.	TRBV29-1	many	TRBJ1-1	TGCAGCGGGGGACAGAACACTGAAGCTTTCTTT	CSGGQNTEAFF
.	TRBV5-1	many	TRBJ2-7	TGCGCCAGCAGCCCCGGCCCCCGGCGGGAGCAGTACTTC	CASSPGPRREQYF
.	TRBV5-1	many	TRBJ1-2	TGCGCCAGCAGCTTATGGGGGGGAATTGATGGCTACACCTTC	CASSLWGGIDGYTF
.	TRBV20-1	many	TRBJ2-3	TGCAGTGCCCGCGGACTTCTGTCCACAGATACGCAGTATTTT	CSARGLLSTDTQYF
.	TRBV3-1	many	TRBJ2-5	TGTGCCAGCAGCCAAGATCACCAGGGATTTCGAGAGACCCAGTACTTC	CASSQDHQGFRETQYF
.	TRBV5-8	many	TRBJ2-2	TGTGCCAGCAGTTGGAGATGGGGCACCGGGGAGCTGTTTTTT	CASSWRWGTGELFF
TRBD1	TRBV25-1	many	TRBJ1-2	TGTGCCAGCAGTGAATGGACAGGGGGCTATGGCTACACCTTC	CASSEWTGGYGYTF
.	TRBV20-1	many	TRBJ1-1	TGCAGTGCTAGAGATGGGACTCTGAACACTGAAGCTTTCTTT	CSARDGTLNTEAFF
TRBD1	TRBV20-1	many	TRBJ1-6	TGCAGTGCTAGGACAGGGGCCTATTCACCCCTCCACTTT	CSARTGAYSPLHF
.	TRBV5-6	many	TRBJ2-5	TGTGCCAGCAGCTTGGTCGGTACCTCCTTCTACCAAGAGACCCAGTACTTC	CASSLVGTSFYQETQYF
.	TRBV20-1	many	TRBJ2-1	TGCAGTGCTAGTCCCGGGACATCATCTTACAATGAGCAGTTCTTC	CSASPGTSSYNEQFF
.	TRBV3-1	many	TRBJ1-3	TGTGCCAGCAGCCAAGATACGGGAGGAAACACCATATATTTT	CASSQDTGGNTIYF
TRBD1	TRBV12-3/TRBV12-4	many	TRBJ1-2	TGTGCCAGCAGTCTGACAGGGAGTGGCTATGGCTACACCTTC	CASSLTGSGYGYTF
TRBD2	TRBV11-2	many	TRBJ2-1	TGTGCCAGCAGCCAACGACTAGCGGGGACCTACAATGAGCAGTTCTTC	CASSQRLAGTYNEQFF
.	TRBV12-3/TRBV12-4	many	TRBJ2-5	TGTGCCAGCAGTCGGGACACAGGGGGCGTAAGACTAGCGGGAGAGACCCAGTACTTC	CASSRDTGGVRLAGETQYF
.	TRBV5-1	many	TRBJ2-5	TGCGCCAGCAGCTTGGCCGTCACGTTGGCAGACCAAGAGACCCAGTACTTC	CASSLAVTLADQETQYF
.	TRBV7-7	many	TRBJ1-6	TGTGCCAGAAATTCACCCCTCCACTTT	CARNSPLHF
TRBD1	TRBV5-1	many	TRBJ1-4	TGCGCCAGCAGCCTGAATCCCGGACAGGGGGTGACTAATGAAAAACTGTTTTTT	CASSLNPGQGVTNEKLFF
.	TRBV29-1	many	TRBJ1-1	TGCAGCGTCGCAGCAGGGTGGGGCATGAACACTGAAGCTTTCTTT	CSVAAGWGMNTEAFF
.	TRBV6-2/TRBV6-3	many	TRBJ2-1	TGTGCCAGCAGGAGCGACAGTTACTCCTACAATGAGCAGTTCTTC	CASRSDSYSYNEQFF
.	TRBV5-1	many	TRBJ2-2	TGCGCCAGCAACCTAGAGTCCGGGGAGCTGTTTTTT	CASNLESGELFF
.	TRBV11-2	many	TRBJ2-7	TGTGCCAGCAGCTCGGGTGGAGGGGGCTACGAGCAGTACTTC	CASSSGGGGYEQYF
TRBD2	TRBV5-1	many	TRBJ2-7	TGCGCCAGCAGCTTTAGCGGGGTGAAGCCCTACGAGCAGTACTTC	CASSFSGVKPYEQYF
TRBD1	TRBV20-1	many	TRBJ2-7	TGCAGTGCTAGAGTTTCGACAGGGGCCTACGAGCAGTACTTC	CSARVSTGAYEQYF
.	TRBV5-1	many	TRBJ2-3	TGCGCCAGCAGCTTGGTACTGCGGGTGGTCCCCGAGGCAGATACGCAGTATTTT	CASSLVLRVVPEADTQYF
.	TRBV20-1	many	TRBJ2-7	TGCAGTGCTAGAGATACCGGTGATGCGGGGGCCACCTACGAGCAGTACTTC	CSARDTGDAGATYEQYF
.	TRBV6-2/TRBV6-3	many	TRBJ1-6	TGTGCCAGCAGTTTTCAATTACAGGGTATTGTCTCTTCACCCCTCCACTTT	CASSFQLQGIVSSPLHF
.	TRBV12-3/TRBV12-4	many	TRBJ1-5	TGTGCCAGCACCCTTCGACAGAATCAGCCCCAGCATTTT	CASTLRQNQPQHF
.	TRBV6-5	many	TRBJ2-7	TGTGCCAGCAGCACTCCAGGGTTATCCTACGAGCAGTACTTC	CASSTPGLSYEQYF
.	TRBV6-6	many	TRBJ2-6	TGTGCCAGCAGTTACACGACTGGGGCCAACGTCCTGACTTTC	CASSYTTGANVLTF
.	TRBV7-2	many	TRBJ1-3	TGTGCCAGCAGCTTAGGGTCTACGAGGGGATACGGAAACACCATATATTTT	CASSLGSTRGYGNTIYF
.	TRBV6-2/TRBV6-3	many	TRBJ1-5	TGTGCCAGCAGTTACTCGATAGGCGGCCCAGAGATCAATCAGCCCCAGCATTTT	CASSYSIGGPEINQPQHF
.	TRBV6-5	many	TRBJ2-1	TGTGCCAGCAGACGGGACGGAATCAATGAGCAGTTCTTC	CASRRDGINEQFF
.	TRBV11-2	many	TRBJ2-2	TGTGCCAGCAGCTTTCGGACAGGGACTAGTGCCGGGGAGCTGTTTTTT	CASSFRTGTSAGELFF
.	TRBV20-1	many	TRBJ2-3	TGCAGTGCTAGAGAGGGGCCCGGACCAACAGATACGCAGTATTTT	CSAREGPGPTDTQYF
.	TRBV29-1	many	TRBJ2-3	TGCAGCGTTGACCAGGAGGGGGATACGCAGTATTTT	CSVDQEGDTQYF
.	TRBV7-9	.	TRBJ2-1	TGTGCCAGCAGCCACCCCCAGGGGCGCCTGGGTAATGAGCAGTTCTTC	CASSHPQGRLGNEQFF
.	TRBV12-3/TRBV12-4	many	TRBJ2-5	TGTGCCAGCAGCCCGGACAGCCGGGAGACCCAGTACTTC	CASSPDSRETQYF
TRBD2	TRBV6-2/TRBV6-3	few	TRBJ2-5	TGTGCCAGCAGTACCTGGACTAGTCCCCGGTGGGGCCACAAAGAGACCCAGTACTTC	CASSTWTSPRWGHKETQYF
TRBD2	TRBV2	many	TRBJ2-2	TGTGCCAGCAGTGAATTGGGACTAGCGTCGAACACCGGGGAGCTGTTTTTT	CASSELGLASNTGELFF
.	TRBV20-1	many	TRBJ2-3	TGCAGCGGACGGGGTGGCACAGATACGCAGTATTTT	CSGRGGTDTQYF
.	TRBV27	many	TRBJ2-4	TGTGCCAGCAGTTCTCAGGGGGAGGGCAAAAACATTCAGTACTTC	CASSSQGEGKNIQYF
.	TRBV24-1	many	TRBJ2-2	TGTGCCACCAGTGACTCAGGGGGGACCGGGGAGCTGTTTTTT	CATSDSGGTGELFF
TRBD2	TRBV5-5	many	TRBJ2-7	TGTGCCAGCAGCTCTCCGGGGAGGGTCCGCGAGCAGTACTTC	CASSSPGRVREQYF
.	TRBV3-1	many	TRBJ1-1	TGTGCCAGCAGCCAAACAGGCCCTGAAGCTTTCTTT	CASSQTGPEAFF
.	TRBV5-1	many	TRBJ1-2	TGCGCCAGCAGCTTGGGACCTCCCACAGGCATGTCTAACTATGGCTACACCTTC	CASSLGPPTGMSNYGYTF
.	TRBV5-1	.	TRBJ2-7	TGCGCCAGCAGCTGGCAAGGGATGTACGAGCAGTACTTC	CASSWQGMYEQYF
.	TRBV10-3	many	TRBJ1-1	TGTGCCATCAGTGAGGAAGGGACGACCCAAGCTTTCTTT	CAISEEGTTQAFF
TRBD1	TRBV4-2	many	TRBJ1-6	TGTGCCAGCAGTCTTATGGGGGACAGGGCGAATTCACCCCTCCACTTT	CASSLMGDRANSPLHF
.	TRBV10-3	many	TRBJ1-2	TGTGCCACCGGAGGCGGGAGCTATGGCTACACCTTC	CATGGGSYGYTF
.	TRBV5-5	many	TRBJ2-3	TGTGCCAGCAGCTTGGGGGTTAGCGCGAGCACAGATACGCAGTATTTT	CASSLGVSASTDTQYF
.	TRBV5-1	many	TRBJ2-7	TGCGCCAGCAGCGCAGGAAACTACTACGAGCAGTACTTC	CASSAGNYYEQYF
TRBD1	TRBV12-3/TRBV12-4	many	TRBJ2-5	TGTGCCAGCAGTTTAGTGGACAGGGTGGAGACCCAGTACTTC	CASSLVDRVETQYF